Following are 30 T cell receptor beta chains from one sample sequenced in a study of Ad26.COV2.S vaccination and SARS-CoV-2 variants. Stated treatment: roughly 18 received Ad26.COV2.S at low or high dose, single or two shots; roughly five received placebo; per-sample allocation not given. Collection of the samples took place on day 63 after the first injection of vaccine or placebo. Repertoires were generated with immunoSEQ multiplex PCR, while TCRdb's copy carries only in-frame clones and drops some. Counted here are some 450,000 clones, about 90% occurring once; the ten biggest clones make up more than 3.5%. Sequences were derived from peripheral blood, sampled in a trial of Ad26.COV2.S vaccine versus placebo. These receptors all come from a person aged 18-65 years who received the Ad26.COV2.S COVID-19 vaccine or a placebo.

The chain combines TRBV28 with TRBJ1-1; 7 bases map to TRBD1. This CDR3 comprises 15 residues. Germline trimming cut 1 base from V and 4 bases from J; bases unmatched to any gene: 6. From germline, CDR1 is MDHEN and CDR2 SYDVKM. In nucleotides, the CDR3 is TGTGCCAGCAGTTTATCCCGCGGGACAGTCACTGAAGCTTTCTTT. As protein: CASSLSRGTVTEAFF.

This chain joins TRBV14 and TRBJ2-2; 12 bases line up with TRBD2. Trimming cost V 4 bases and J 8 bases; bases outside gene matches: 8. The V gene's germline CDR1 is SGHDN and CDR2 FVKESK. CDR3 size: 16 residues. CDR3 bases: TGTGCCAGCAGCCGCCGACTAGCGGGAGTTTCTGGGGAGCTGTTTTTT. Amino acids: CASSRRLAGVSGELFF.

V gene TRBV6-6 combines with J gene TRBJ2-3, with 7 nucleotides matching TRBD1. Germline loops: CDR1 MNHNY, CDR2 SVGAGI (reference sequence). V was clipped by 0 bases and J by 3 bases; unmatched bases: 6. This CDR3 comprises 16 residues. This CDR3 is CASSYSLGQMTDTQYF. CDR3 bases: TGTGCCAGCAGTTACTCCCTGGGACAGATGACAGATACGCAGTATTTT.

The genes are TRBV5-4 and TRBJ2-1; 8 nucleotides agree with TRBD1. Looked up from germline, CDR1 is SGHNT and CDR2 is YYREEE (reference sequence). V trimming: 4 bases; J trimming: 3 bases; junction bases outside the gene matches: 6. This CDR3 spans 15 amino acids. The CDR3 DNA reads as TGTGCCAGCAGCCCCCGGACAGGGAACTACAATGAGCAGTTCTTC. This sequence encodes CASSPRTGNYNEQFF.

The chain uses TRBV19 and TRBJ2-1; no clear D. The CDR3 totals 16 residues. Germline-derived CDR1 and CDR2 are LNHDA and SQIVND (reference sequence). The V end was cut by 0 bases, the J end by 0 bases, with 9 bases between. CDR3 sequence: CASSIDSISSYNEQFF. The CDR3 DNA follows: TGTGCCAGTAGTATAGATTCAATAAGCTCCTACAATGAGCAGTTCTTC.

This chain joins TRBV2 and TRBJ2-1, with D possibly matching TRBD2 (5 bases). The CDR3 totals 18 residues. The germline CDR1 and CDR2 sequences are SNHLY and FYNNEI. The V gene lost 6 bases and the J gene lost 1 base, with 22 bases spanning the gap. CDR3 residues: CASSAIRSWERSYNEQFF. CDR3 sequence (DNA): TGTGCCAGCAGCGCCATCCGTTCGTGGGAGCGGTCCTACAATGAGCAGTTCTTC.

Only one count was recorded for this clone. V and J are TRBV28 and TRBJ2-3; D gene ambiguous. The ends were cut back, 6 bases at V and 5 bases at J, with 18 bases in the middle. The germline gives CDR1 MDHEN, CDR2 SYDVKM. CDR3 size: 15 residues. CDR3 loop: CASRALDLRRDTQYF. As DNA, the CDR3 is TGTGCCAGCAGGGCCCTGGACCTTCGTAGAGATACGCAGTATTTT. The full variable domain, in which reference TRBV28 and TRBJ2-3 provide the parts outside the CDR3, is DVKVTQSSRYLVKRTGEKVFLECVQDMDHENMFWYRQDPGLGLRLIYFSYDVKMKEKGDIPEGYSVSREKKERFSLILESASTNQTSMYLCASRALDLRRDTQYFGPGTRLTVL.

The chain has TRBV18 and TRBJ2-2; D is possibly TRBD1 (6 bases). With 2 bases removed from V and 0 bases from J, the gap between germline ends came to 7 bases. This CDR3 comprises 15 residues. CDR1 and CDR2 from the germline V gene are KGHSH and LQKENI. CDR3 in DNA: TGTGCCAGCTCACCAGGGACAACGAACACCGGGGAGCTGTTTTTT. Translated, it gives CASSPGTTNTGELFF.

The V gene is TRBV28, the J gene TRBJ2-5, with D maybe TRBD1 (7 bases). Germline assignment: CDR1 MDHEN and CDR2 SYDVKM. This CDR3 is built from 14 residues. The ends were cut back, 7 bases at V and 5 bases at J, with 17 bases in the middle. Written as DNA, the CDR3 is TGTGCCAGCACCAAGACAGGGAGGCGGGAGACCCAGTACTTC. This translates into CASTKTGRRETQYF.

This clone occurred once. CDR3 in amino acids: CASSLRLAGAYEQYF. In nucleotides, the CDR3 is TGTGCCAGCAGCTTGAGACTAGCGGGGGCCTACGAGCAGTACTTC. The chain couples TRBV5-6 to TRBJ2-7; 12 nucleotides agree with TRBD2. CDR1 is SGHDT and CDR2 is YYEEEE in the germline V gene. With 1 base clipped from V and 2 bases from J, the junction kept 1 base outside the gene matches. The length of the CDR3 is 15 residues.

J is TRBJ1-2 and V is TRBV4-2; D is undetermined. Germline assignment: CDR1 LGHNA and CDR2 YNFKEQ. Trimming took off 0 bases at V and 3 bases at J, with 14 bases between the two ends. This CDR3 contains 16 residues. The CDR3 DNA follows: TGTGCCAGCAGCCAAGAGAGACGGGAGGATTACTATGGCTACACCTTC. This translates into CASSQERREDYYGYTF.

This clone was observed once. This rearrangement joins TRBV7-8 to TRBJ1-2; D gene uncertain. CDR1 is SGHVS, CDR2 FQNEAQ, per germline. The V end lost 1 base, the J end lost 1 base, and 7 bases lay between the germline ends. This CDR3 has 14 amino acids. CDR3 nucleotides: TGTGCCAGCAGCTTAGGAGGCCTTAACTATGGCTACACCTTC. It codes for CASSLGGLNYGYTF.

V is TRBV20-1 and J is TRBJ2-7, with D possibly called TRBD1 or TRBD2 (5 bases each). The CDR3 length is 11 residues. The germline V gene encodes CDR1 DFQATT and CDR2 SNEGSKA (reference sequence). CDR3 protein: CSKGRAYEQYF. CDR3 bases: TGCAGCAAGGGACGCGCTTACGAGCAGTACTTC.

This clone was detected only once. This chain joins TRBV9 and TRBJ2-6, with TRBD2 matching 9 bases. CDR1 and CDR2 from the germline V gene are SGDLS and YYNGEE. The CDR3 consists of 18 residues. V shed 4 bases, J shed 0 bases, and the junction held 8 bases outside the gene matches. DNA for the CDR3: TGTGCCAGCAGCCCTTTCCTAGCGGGGAGCTCTGGGGCCAACGTCCTGACTTTC. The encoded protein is CASSPFLAGSSGANVLTF. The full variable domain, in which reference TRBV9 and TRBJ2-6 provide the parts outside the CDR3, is DSGVTQTPKHLITATGQRVTLRCSPRSGDLSVYWYQQSLDQGLQFLIQYYNGEERAKGNILERFSAQQFPDLHSELNLSSLELGDSALYFCASSPFLAGSSGANVLTFGAGSRLTVL.

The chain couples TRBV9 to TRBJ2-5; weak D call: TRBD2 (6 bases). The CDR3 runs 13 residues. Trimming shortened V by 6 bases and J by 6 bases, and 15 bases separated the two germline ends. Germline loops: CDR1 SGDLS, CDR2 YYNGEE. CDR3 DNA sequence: TGTGCCAGCACCTTTCCGGGGGACCAGACCCAGTACTTC. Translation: CASTFPGDQTQYF.

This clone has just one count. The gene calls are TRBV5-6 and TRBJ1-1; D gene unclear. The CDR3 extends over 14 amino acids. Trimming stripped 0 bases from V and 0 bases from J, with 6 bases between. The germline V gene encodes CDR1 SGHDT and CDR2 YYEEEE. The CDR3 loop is CASSLGRVNTEAFF. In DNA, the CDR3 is TGTGCCAGCAGCTTGGGACGGGTGAACACTGAAGCTTTCTTT.

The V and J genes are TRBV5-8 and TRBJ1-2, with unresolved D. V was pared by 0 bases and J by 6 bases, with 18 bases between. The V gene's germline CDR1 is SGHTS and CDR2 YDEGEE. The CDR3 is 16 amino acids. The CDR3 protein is CASSLVAEPSSNGYTF. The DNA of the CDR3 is TGTGCCAGCAGCTTGGTGGCGGAGCCCTCCTCGAATGGCTACACCTTC.

CDR3 region: CASSLGIPPTDTQYF. CDR3 DNA sequence: TGTGCCAGCAGCCTAGGCATTCCACCCACAGATACGCAGTATTTT. The chain carries TRBV11-1 and TRBJ2-3; D ambiguous. Germline V gene data show CDR1 as SGHAT and CDR2 as FQDESV (reference sequence). This CDR3 contains 15 residues. Trimming took 5 bases from V and 2 from J, leaving 14 bases between them.

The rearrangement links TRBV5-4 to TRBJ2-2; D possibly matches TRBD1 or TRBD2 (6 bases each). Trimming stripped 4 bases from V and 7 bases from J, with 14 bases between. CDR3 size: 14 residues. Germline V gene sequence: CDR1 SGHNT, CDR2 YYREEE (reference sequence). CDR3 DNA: TGTGCCAGCAGCCAGAAGGGGGGAGGCGGGGAGCTGTTTTTT. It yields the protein CASSQKGGGGELFF.

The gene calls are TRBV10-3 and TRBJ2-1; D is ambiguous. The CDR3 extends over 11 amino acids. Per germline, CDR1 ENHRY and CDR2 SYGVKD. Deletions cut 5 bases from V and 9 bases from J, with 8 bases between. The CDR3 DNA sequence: TGTGCCATCAGTACGGGTGCTGAGCAGTTCTTC. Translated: CAISTGAEQFF.

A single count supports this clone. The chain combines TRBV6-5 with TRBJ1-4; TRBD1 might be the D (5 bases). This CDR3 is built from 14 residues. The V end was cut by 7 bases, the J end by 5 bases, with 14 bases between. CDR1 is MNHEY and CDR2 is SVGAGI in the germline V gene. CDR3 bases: TGTGCCAGCACCGGCGGGGGAGGGAATGAAAAACTGTTTTTT. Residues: CASTGGGGNEKLFF.

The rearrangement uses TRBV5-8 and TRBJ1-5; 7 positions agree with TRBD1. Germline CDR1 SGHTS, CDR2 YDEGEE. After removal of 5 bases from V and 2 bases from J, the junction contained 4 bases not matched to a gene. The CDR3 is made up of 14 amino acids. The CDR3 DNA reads TGTGCCAGCAGGTCAACAGGGGGCAATCAGCCCCAGCATTTT. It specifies CASRSTGGNQPQHF.

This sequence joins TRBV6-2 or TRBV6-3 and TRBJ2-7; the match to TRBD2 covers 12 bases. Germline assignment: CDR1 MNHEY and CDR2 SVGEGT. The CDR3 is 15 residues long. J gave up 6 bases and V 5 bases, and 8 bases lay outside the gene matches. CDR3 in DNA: TGTGCCAGCAGTGGCGGACTAGCGGGAATAAGCGAGCAGTACTTC. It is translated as CASSGGLAGISEQYF.

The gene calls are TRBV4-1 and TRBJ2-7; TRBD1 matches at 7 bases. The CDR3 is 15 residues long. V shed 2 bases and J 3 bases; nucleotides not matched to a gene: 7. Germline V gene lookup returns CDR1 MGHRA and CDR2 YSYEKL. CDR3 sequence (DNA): TGCGCCAGCAGCCAACCGACAGGGAATAACTACGAGCAGTACTTC. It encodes CASSQPTGNNYEQYF.

The CDR3 region is CASYHTGTGTYEQYF. The CDR3 DNA reads TGTGCCAGCTACCACACCGGGACAGGAACCTACGAGCAGTACTTC. The rearrangement uses TRBV6-5 and TRBJ2-7, with 8 nucleotides matching TRBD1. The CDR3 spans 15 residues. Germline CDR1 is MNHEY and CDR2 is SVGAGI. V dropped 8 bases and J dropped 2; count of bases not matched to a gene: 11.

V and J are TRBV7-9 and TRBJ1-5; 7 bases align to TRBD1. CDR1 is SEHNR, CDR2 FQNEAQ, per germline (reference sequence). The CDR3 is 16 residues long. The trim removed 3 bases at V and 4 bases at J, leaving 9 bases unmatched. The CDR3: CASSLNRDRLNQPQHF. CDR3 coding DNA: TGTGCCAGCAGCTTGAACCGGGACAGACTAAATCAGCCCCAGCATTTT.

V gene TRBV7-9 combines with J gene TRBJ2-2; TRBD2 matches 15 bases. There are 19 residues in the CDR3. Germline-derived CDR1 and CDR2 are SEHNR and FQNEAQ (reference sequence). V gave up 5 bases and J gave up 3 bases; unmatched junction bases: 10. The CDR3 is CASSTDRTSGRADTGELFF. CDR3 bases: TGTGCCAGCAGCACCGATCGGACTAGCGGGAGGGCCGACACCGGGGAGCTGTTTTTT.

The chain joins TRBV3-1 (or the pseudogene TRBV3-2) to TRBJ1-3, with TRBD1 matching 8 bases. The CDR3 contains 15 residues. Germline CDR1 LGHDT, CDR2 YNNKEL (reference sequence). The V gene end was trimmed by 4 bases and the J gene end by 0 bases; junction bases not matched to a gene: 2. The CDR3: CASSPDRVSGNTIYF. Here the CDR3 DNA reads TGTGCCAGCAGCCCGGACAGGGTCTCTGGAAACACCATATATTTT.

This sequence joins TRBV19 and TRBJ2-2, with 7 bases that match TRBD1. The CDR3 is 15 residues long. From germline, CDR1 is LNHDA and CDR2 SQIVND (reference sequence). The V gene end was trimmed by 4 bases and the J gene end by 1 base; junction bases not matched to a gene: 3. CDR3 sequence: CASSTGTVNTGELFF. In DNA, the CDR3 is TGTGCCAGTAGTACCGGGACAGTGAACACCGGGGAGCTGTTTTTT. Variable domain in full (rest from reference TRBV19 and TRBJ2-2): DGGITQSPKYLFRKEGQNVTLSCEQNLNHDAMYWYRQDPGQGLRLIYYSQIVNDFQKGDIAEGYSVSREKKESFPLTVTSAQKNPTAFYLCASSTGTVNTGELFFGEGSRLTVL.

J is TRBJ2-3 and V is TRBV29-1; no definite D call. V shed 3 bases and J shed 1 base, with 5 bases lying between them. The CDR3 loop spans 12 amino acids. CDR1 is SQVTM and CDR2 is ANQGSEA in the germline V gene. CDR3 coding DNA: TGCAGCGTTGATCACGGCACAGATACGCAGTATTTT. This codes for CSVDHGTDTQYF.